These 23 T cell receptor beta chains came from one sample sequenced in a study of identical twins. TCRdb re-called the 5' RACE reads with MiXCR, one entry per CDR3 protein. The data contain approximately 500,000 distinct CDR3 sequences, 20% to 25% of them singletons. These records were also assigned to another study, of T cells expressing NK-cell markers.

Sequenced material: CD4+ T cells sorted from blood. These receptors all come from a woman under 30 in good health.

CDR3 residues: CASSQFTNSPLHF. CDR3 nucleotides: TGCGCCAGCAGCCAATTCACTAATTCACCCCTCCACTTT. This sequence joins TRBV4-1 and TRBJ1-6; D unclear. This CDR3 region has 13 residues. CDR1 and CDR2 from the germline V gene are MGHRA and YSYEKL. V shed 2 bases and J shed 6 bases, with 5 bases lying between them.

This chain uses TRBV3-1 with TRBJ2-2; unclear D gene. With 2 bases removed from V and 5 bases from J, the gap between germline ends came to 6 bases. CDR1 and CDR2 (germline): LGHDT, YNNKEL (reference sequence). CDR3 length: 13 amino acids. The CDR3 protein is CASSQLRTGELFF. The CDR3 nucleotides read TGTGCCAGCAGCCAACTGAGGACCGGGGAGCTGTTTTTT.

This clonotype was observed a handful of times. The chain joins TRBV3-1 to TRBJ2-7; D is perhaps TRBD1 (6 bases). Trimming took 3 bases from V and 4 from J, leaving 10 bases between them. The V gene's germline CDR1 is LGHDT and CDR2 YNNKEL (reference sequence). The CDR3 runs 13 residues. CDR3 in amino acids: CASSHLDRYEQYF. In DNA, the CDR3 is TGTGCCAGCAGCCACCTGGACAGATACGAGCAGTACTTC.

This clonotype was seen just once. The chain uses TRBV25-1 and TRBJ2-7; D uncertain. CDR1 and CDR2 from the germline V gene are MGHDK and SYGVNS. This CDR3 has 13 residues. The V gene lost 2 bases and the J gene lost 7 bases, with 12 bases spanning the gap. CDR3 in DNA: TGTGCCAGCAGTGAAGGTAACCTCCGGGAGCAGTACTTC. Translated: CASSEGNLREQYF.

This clonotype was seen a handful of times. The CDR3, as DNA: TGTGCCAGCAGCCCTTGGGTCTCCTACGAGCAGTACTTC. Encoded protein: CASSPWVSYEQYF. The genes are TRBV3-1 and TRBJ2-7; D is ambiguous. CDR1 LGHDT and CDR2 YNNKEL come from the germline V gene (reference sequence). The CDR3 runs 13 residues. Trimming took off 4 bases at V and 0 bases at J, with 7 bases between the two ends.

The CDR3 DNA follows: TGCAGCGTTGTGGCCACCCCCAATGAGCAGTTCTTC. As protein: CSVVATPNEQFF. The V and J genes are TRBV29-1 and TRBJ2-1; no clear D. Per the germline V gene, CDR1 is SQVTM and CDR2 is ANQGSEA. This CDR3 region has 12 residues. The ends were cut back, 4 bases at V and 6 bases at J, with 10 bases in the middle.

Only a few counts were recorded for this clonotype. This sequence joins TRBV30 and TRBJ1-5, with no clear D. Germline-derived CDR1 and CDR2 are GTSNPN and SVGIG (reference sequence). The CDR3 is 14 amino acids. V was shortened by 4 bases and J by 4 bases, with 14 bases between the two germline ends. This CDR3 reads CAWNPGRRNQPQHF. The CDR3 DNA sequence: TGTGCCTGGAATCCCGGGCGCCGTAATCAGCCCCAGCATTTT.

J is TRBJ1-2 and V is TRBV4-1, with 12 nucleotides matching TRBD1. V was pared by 3 bases and J by 4 bases, with 6 bases of the junction left unmatched. In germline, CDR1 is MGHRA, CDR2 YSYEKL. CDR3 length: 16 amino acids. The CDR3 DNA sequence: TGCGCCAGCAGCCACCCGGGACAGGGGGCGGGCTATGGCTACACCTTC. Translating gives CASSHPGQGAGYGYTF.

This clonotype was seen more than once but under ten times. The chain links TRBV3-1 to TRBJ2-1, with TRBD2 identical over 14 bases. Trimming cost V 4 bases and J 10 bases; bases outside gene matches: 3. This CDR3 is built from 14 residues. Germline assignment: CDR1 LGHDT and CDR2 YNNKEL (reference sequence). CDR3 amino acids: CASSLRTSGGEQFF. For the CDR3, the DNA is TGTGCCAGCAGCCTTCGGACTAGCGGGGGGGAGCAGTTCTTC.

There are a few counts of this clonotype. The V gene is TRBV11-2, the J gene TRBJ1-2; 10 bases match TRBD1. This CDR3 contains 18 residues. The V gene end was trimmed by 4 bases and the J gene end by 5 bases; junction bases not matched to a gene: 16. Germline CDR1 is SGHAT and CDR2 is FQNNGV. The CDR3 region has the DNA TGTGCCAGCAGCTCGAGTCGGCGTGGGACAGGGGCTGGGTATGGCTACACCTTC. Translated, it gives CASSSSRRGTGAGYGYTF.

This clonotype turned up a few times. The chain uses TRBV6-1 and TRBJ2-1; the match to TRBD2 covers 7 bases. The CDR3 is 15 amino acids. Germline CDR1 and CDR2: MNHNS and SASEGT. V dropped 6 bases and J dropped 3; count of bases not matched to a gene: 8. This CDR3 reads CASSSKRGLYNEQFF. CDR3 nucleotides: TGTGCCAGCAGCTCAAAGCGGGGCCTCTACAATGAGCAGTTCTTC.

The chain combines TRBV11-2 with TRBJ2-7; the D gene is possibly TRBD1 (6 bases). Germline CDR1 and CDR2: SGHAT and FQNNGV. The V gene lost 6 bases and the J gene lost 3 bases, with 27 bases spanning the gap. CDR3 length equals 18 residues. CDR3 bases: TGTGCCAGCAGGACTCTTCGGACAGTGGCCGAGAAAAGCTACGAGCAGTACTTC. As protein: CASRTLRTVAEKSYEQYF.

The chain links TRBV20-1 to TRBJ1-1; 9 bases agree with TRBD1. The V segment lost 0 bases and the J segment 5 bases; nucleotides outside the gene matches: 7. Germline assignment: CDR1 DFQATT and CDR2 SNEGSKA (reference sequence). This CDR3 has 15 residues. Written as DNA, the CDR3 is TGCAGTGCTAGAGATCTCGCGACAGGGGGGACTGAAGCTTTCTTT. Its protein product is CSARDLATGGTEAFF.

This clonotype was seen a few times. The chain joins TRBV5-4 to TRBJ1-2; 7 nucleotides align to TRBD1. Looked up from germline, CDR1 is SGHNT and CDR2 is YYREEE (reference sequence). V trimming: 4 bases; J trimming: 5 bases; junction bases outside the gene matches: 11. The CDR3 has 15 amino acids. The CDR3 region has the DNA TGTGCCAGCAGCCCAACCTATTGGGACAGATATGGCTACACCTTC. Its protein product is CASSPTYWDRYGYTF.

This clonotype was counted between two and nine times. The J gene is TRBJ2-3, the V gene TRBV10-3; D unclear. This CDR3 spans 14 amino acids. CDR1 is ENHRY and CDR2 is SYGVKD in the germline V gene. V was cut by 2 bases and J by 2 bases, with 8 bases left in between. The CDR3 spells CAISEVRPTDTQYF. In DNA, the CDR3 is TGTGCCATCAGTGAGGTCAGACCCACAGATACGCAGTATTTT.

There are a few counts of this clonotype. The rearrangement joins TRBV6-5 to TRBJ2-3; D is possibly TRBD1 (6 bases). V was trimmed by 0 bases and J by 6 bases, leaving 13 bases between them. The CDR3 sequence is 15 residues long. Germline loops: CDR1 MNHEY, CDR2 SVGAGI. CDR3 sequence (DNA): TGTGCCAGCAGTTACTCAGGGGGAGAGGCGGATACGCAGTATTTT. Its translation is CASSYSGGEADTQYF.

This sequence joins TRBV6-5 and TRBJ2-7, with D maybe TRBD2 (6 bases). Germline V gives CDR1 MNHEY, CDR2 SVGAGI. The ends were cut back, 2 bases at V and 2 bases at J, with 13 bases in the middle. The CDR3 is 15 residues long. The CDR3 protein is CASSYSQRATYEQYF. The CDR3, as DNA: TGTGCCAGCAGTTACAGCCAGCGGGCCACCTACGAGCAGTACTTC.

In its sample, this clonotype was seen many times. This chain links TRBV12-3 or TRBV12-4 with TRBJ2-5; D ambiguous. This CDR3 has 13 residues. V shed 3 bases and J shed 5 bases, with 10 bases lying between them. This chain's CDR3 is CASSLAYAETQYF. In DNA form, the CDR3 reads TGTGCCAGCAGTTTGGCCTACGCGGAGACCCAGTACTTC.

The V and J genes are TRBV27 and TRBJ2-2; 9 bases fit TRBD1. V trimming: 9 bases; J trimming: 1 base; junction bases outside the gene matches: 15. Germline V gene sequence: CDR1 MNHEY, CDR2 SMNVEV (reference sequence). This CDR3 has 18 residues. The CDR3 here is CASIPYPWTGVNTGELFF. CDR3 bases: TGTGCCAGTATACCATACCCGTGGACAGGGGTGAACACCGGGGAGCTGTTTTTT.

This clonotype was observed a single time. This chain joins TRBV5-1 and TRBJ2-1; the D gene is possibly TRBD2 (5 bases). CDR1 SGHRS and CDR2 YFSETQ come from the germline V gene. V lost 0 bases and J 6 bases, leaving 13 bases between the germline ends. The CDR3 has 15 amino acids. The CDR3 DNA is TGCGCCAGCAGCTTGGTGGGTAGGCGGGTCAATGAGCAGTTCTTC. This translates into CASSLVGRRVNEQFF.

This clonotype was detected a few times. V gene TRBV3-1 combines with J gene TRBJ1-1; TRBD1 might be the D (5 bases). Trimming removed 3 bases from V and 3 bases from J, with 11 bases in between. Germline-derived CDR1 and CDR2 are LGHDT and YNNKEL (reference sequence). This CDR3 contains 14 residues. The CDR3 here is CASSQRGTDTEAFF. The CDR3 nucleotides read TGTGCCAGCAGCCAGCGGGGGACGGACACTGAAGCTTTCTTT.

This clonotype showed up just a few times. The chain employs TRBV12-3 or TRBV12-4 and TRBJ2-1, with a possible D match to TRBD2 (5 bases). The CDR3 is 13 residues long. The ends were cut back, 6 bases at V and 8 bases at J, with 14 bases in the middle. The CDR3 protein is CASRPQLGDEQFF. The CDR3 DNA is TGTGCCAGCAGGCCTCAACTAGGCGATGAGCAGTTCTTC.

The chain is built from TRBV9 and TRBJ2-7, with 8 bases matching TRBD1. J gave up 3 bases and V 4 bases, and 15 bases lay outside the gene matches. Germline CDR1 reads SGDLS; CDR2 reads YYNGEE. The CDR3 totals 17 residues. The CDR3 DNA reads TGTGCCAGCAGCCCAAGGACAGGGATAGACGGGGTCTACGAGCAGTACTTC. It is translated as CASSPRTGIDGVYEQYF.